The present TCR beta chain was sequenced within a study of cytomegalovirus exposure and HLA in healthy donors. Study-wide results and caveats: A likely sequencing artifact accounted for one observed cluster of highly shared sequence variants. The investigators catalogued about 170 TCR beta chains as cytomegalovirus-associated.

The CDR3 extends over 11 amino acids. Germline V gene lookup returns CDR1 MDHEN and CDR2 SYDVKM. V was cut by 3 bases and J by 8 bases, with 7 bases left in between. Use of 60 Vbeta and 13 Jbeta primers characterized the PCR. TCRdb's copy holds only in-frame clones and misses some; the assay was immunoSEQ multiplex PCR. The sample consists of 150,000 to 200,000 clones, over 75% of them appearing once. This clone was observed a single time. The antigen is not known. Sequencing was carried out using PBMCs. The V gene is TRBV28, the J gene TRBJ1-2; D is unresolved. This TCR derives from a male donor in good health and CMV-seronegative. Here the CDR3 reads CASSFDRGYTF. In DNA form, the CDR3 reads TGTGCCAGCAGTTTCGATCGGGGCTACACCTTC.